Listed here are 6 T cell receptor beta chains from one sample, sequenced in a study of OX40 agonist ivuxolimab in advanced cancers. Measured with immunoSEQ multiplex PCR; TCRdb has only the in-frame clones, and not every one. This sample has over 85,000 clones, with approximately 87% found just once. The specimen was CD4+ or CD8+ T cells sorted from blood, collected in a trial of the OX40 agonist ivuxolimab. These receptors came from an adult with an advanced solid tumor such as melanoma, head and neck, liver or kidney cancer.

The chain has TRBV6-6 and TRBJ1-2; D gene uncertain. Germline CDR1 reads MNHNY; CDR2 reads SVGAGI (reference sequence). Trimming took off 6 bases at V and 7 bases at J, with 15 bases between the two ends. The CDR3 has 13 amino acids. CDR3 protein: CASRIPGMSGYTF. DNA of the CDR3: TGTGCCAGCAGGATCCCGGGAATGTCTGGCTACACCTTC.

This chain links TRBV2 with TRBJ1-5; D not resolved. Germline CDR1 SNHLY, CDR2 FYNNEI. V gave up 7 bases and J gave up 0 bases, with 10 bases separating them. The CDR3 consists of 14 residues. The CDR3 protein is CASTQWNSNQPQHF. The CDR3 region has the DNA TGTGCCAGCACGCAATGGAATAGCAATCAGCCCCAGCATTTT.

CDR3 protein: CSVVRNEAFF. Here the CDR3 DNA reads TGCAGCGTTGTACGGAATGAAGCTTTCTTT. This chain uses TRBV29-1 with TRBJ1-1; D uncertain. Germline V gene data show CDR1 as SQVTM and CDR2 as ANQGSEA. V shed 4 bases and J shed 7 bases, with 7 bases lying between them. The CDR3 has 10 amino acids.

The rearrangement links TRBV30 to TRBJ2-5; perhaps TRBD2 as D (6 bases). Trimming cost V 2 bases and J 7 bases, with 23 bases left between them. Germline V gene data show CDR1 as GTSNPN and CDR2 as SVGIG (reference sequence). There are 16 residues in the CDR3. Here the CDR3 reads CAWSSNQMGLGGTQYF. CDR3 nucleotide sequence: TGTGCCTGGAGTTCAAACCAAATGGGACTGGGGGGGACCCAGTACTTC.

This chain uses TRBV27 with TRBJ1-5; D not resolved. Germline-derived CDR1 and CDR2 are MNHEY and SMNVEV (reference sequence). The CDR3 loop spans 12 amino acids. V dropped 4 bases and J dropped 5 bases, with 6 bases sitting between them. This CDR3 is CASSSGDQPQHF. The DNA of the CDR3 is TGTGCCAGCAGTTCCGGAGATCAGCCCCAGCATTTT.

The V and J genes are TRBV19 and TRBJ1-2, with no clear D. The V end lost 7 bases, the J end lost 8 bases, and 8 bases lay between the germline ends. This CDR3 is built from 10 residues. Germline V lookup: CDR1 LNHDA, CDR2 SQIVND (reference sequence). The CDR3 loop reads CASKGRGYTF. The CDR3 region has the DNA TGTGCCAGTAAGGGTCGGGGCTACACCTTC.